The 19 T cell receptor beta chains in this list originate from one sample, sequenced in a study of cytomegalovirus exposure and HLA in healthy donors. 13 Jbeta primers and 60 Vbeta primers were used for the PCR. TCRdb keeps only in-frame clones here, not all; method: immunoSEQ multiplex PCR. This table holds 200,000 to 250,000 clones, around 81% found once. Source material: PBMCs. The receptor source for this set is an older woman in good health and CMV-seropositive.

In the case of this clone: At one of its ends the junction is not consistent with the germline gene, which may arise from a read error. V is TRBV7-7 and J is TRBJ2-2, with 11 bases identical to TRBD2. Germline values: CDR1 SSHAT, CDR2 FNYEAQ (reference sequence). The length of the CDR3 is 16 residues. CDR3 nucleotide sequence: TGTGCTAGCAGCCCACTAGCGGGAGATTGGACCGGGGAGCTGTTTTTT. This sequence encodes CASSPLAGDWTGELFF.

The chain combines TRBV5-4 with TRBJ2-7; D not resolved. CDR1 is SGHNT, CDR2 YYREEE, per germline (reference sequence). V was pared by 5 bases and J by 4 bases, with 13 bases between. CDR3 length: 13 residues. CDR3 residues: CASSSEPVYEQYF. DNA of the CDR3: TGTGCCAGCAGTTCCGAGCCTGTATACGAGCAGTACTTC.

This chain connects TRBV19 to TRBJ1-1, with TRBD1 matching 9 bases. Germline-derived CDR1 and CDR2 are LNHDA and SQIVND (reference sequence). The length of the CDR3 is 14 residues. V dropped 5 bases and J dropped 6; count of bases not matched to a gene: 7. The DNA of the CDR3 is TGTGCCAGTAGTCCGGACAGGGGCTTCGCTGAAGCTTTCTTT. Its protein product is CASSPDRGFAEAFF.

The chain recombines TRBV7-6 with TRBJ1-4; weak D call: TRBD1 (6 bases). The length of the CDR3 is 16 residues. Germline V gene data show CDR1 as SGHVS and CDR2 as FNYEAQ. With 5 bases removed from V and 4 bases from J, the gap between germline ends came to 17 bases. CDR3 in DNA: TGTGCCAGCAGCGCCCGAAACAGGGCGGGTAATGAAAAACTGTTTTTT. Protein product: CASSARNRAGNEKLFF. Supplemented by reference TRBV7-6 and TRBJ1-4, the full variable domain reads GAGVSQSPRYKVTKRGQDVALRCDPISGHVSLYWYRQALGQGPEFLTYFNYEAQQDKSGLPNDRFSAERPEGSISTLTIQRTEQRDSAMYRCASSARNRAGNEKLFFGSGTQLSVL.

The V call is TRBV19, the J call TRBJ1-2, with TRBD1 matching over 11 bases. CDR1 is LNHDA, CDR2 SQIVND, per germline (reference sequence). V gave up 4 bases and J gave up 8 bases; unmatched junction bases: 9. This CDR3 region has 15 residues. This CDR3 reads CASSRGQGDWDGYTF. The CDR3 region has the DNA TGTGCCAGTAGTAGGGGACAGGGGGACTGGGACGGCTACACCTTC.

The table lists this clone with a few counts. This sequence joins TRBV28 and TRBJ1-2; the D gene is possibly TRBD1 (6 bases). The germline V gene encodes CDR1 MDHEN and CDR2 SYDVKM. CDR3 size: 16 residues. V was clipped by 6 bases and J by 5 bases, with 22 bases between them. CDR3 residues: CASSSRQAPLWYGYTF. The DNA for the CDR3 is TGTGCCAGCAGCTCGAGACAGGCACCCCTTTGGTATGGCTACACCTTC.

The rearrangement joins TRBV6-6 to TRBJ1-6; D call uncertain. The CDR3 has 15 residues. CDR1 is MNHNY, CDR2 SVGAGI, per germline (reference sequence). Trimming removed 4 bases from V and 7 bases from J, with 14 bases in between. For the CDR3, the DNA is TGTGCCAGCAGTTCCCTCGATTGGGCAAATTCACCCCTCCACTTT. Its translation: CASSSLDWANSPLHF.

The gene calls are TRBV4-1 and TRBJ2-1; D call uncertain. The CDR3 totals 14 residues. V was clipped by 3 bases and J by 0 bases, with 6 bases between them. Germline V lookup: CDR1 MGHRA, CDR2 YSYEKL. The CDR3 is CASSQGLSYNEQFF. CDR3 sequence (DNA): TGCGCCAGCAGCCAGGGCCTCTCCTACAATGAGCAGTTCTTC.

The chain combines TRBV13 with TRBJ1-3; 10 bases agree with TRBD1. J gave up 4 bases and V 5 bases, and 11 bases lay outside the gene matches. The CDR3 totals 17 residues. The germline CDR1 and CDR2 sequences are PRHDT and FYEKMQ (reference sequence). The CDR3 protein is CASSRINGQGEGNTIYF. The CDR3 DNA reads TGTGCCAGCAGCCGAATCAACGGACAGGGGGAGGGAAACACCATATATTTT.

This clone occurred once. The genes are TRBV7-9 and TRBJ1-1; no definite D call. CDR1 SEHNR and CDR2 FQNEAQ come from the germline V gene (reference sequence). The CDR3 covers 14 residues. With 5 bases removed from V and 4 bases from J, the gap between germline ends came to 14 bases. The CDR3 loop reads CASSGSSGLTEAFF. The CDR3, as DNA: TGTGCCAGCAGCGGGTCCTCTGGACTCACTGAAGCTTTCTTT.

This clone was picked up a small number of times. This chain uses TRBV25-1 with TRBJ1-2; D might be TRBD1 (6 bases). This CDR3 spans 15 amino acids. Germline assignment: CDR1 MGHDK and CDR2 SYGVNS. Trimming took off 5 bases at V and 5 bases at J, with 18 bases between the two ends. Here the CDR3 reads CASSPTGTSWYGYTF. The CDR3 region has the DNA TGTGCCAGCAGTCCTACAGGGACCTCATGGTATGGCTACACCTTC.

This chain links TRBV5-4 with TRBJ1-2, with 8 bases that match TRBD1. V was pared by 4 bases and J by 2 bases, with 10 bases of the junction left unmatched. The CDR3 spans 16 residues. In germline, CDR1 is SGHNT, CDR2 YYREEE (reference sequence). The CDR3 loop reads CASSPRQGRRNYGYTF. Here the CDR3 DNA reads TGTGCCAGCAGCCCCAGACAGGGGAGGCGGAACTATGGCTACACCTTC.

V gene TRBV4-1 combines with J gene TRBJ2-2, with TRBD2 matching 7 bases. The CDR3 sequence is 14 residues long. Germline V CDR1 and CDR2: MGHRA, YSYEKL. V gave up 5 bases and J gave up 5 bases; unmatched junction bases: 5. CDR3 DNA sequence: TGCGCCAGCAGCGGTCCGGGGGGAACCGGGGAGCTGTTTTTT. The encoded protein is CASSGPGGTGELFF.

V is TRBV6-6 and J is TRBJ1-2, with 10 bases identical to TRBD1. The CDR3 length is 15 residues. Trimming at V came to 6 bases and at J to 8 bases, leaving 12 bases not matched to a gene. Germline V lookup: CDR1 MNHNY, CDR2 SVGAGI (reference sequence). CDR3 amino acids: CASSRDRGFDQGYTF. CDR3 sequence (DNA): TGTGCCAGCAGCCGGGACAGGGGCTTCGATCAGGGCTACACCTTC.

This chain connects TRBV4-1 to TRBJ1-5; 7 bases are a match to TRBD1. V lost 2 bases to trimming and J lost 6 bases; unmatched junction nucleotides: 4. The CDR3 length is 14 residues. Germline V lookup: CDR1 MGHRA, CDR2 YSYEKL. CDR3 sequence (DNA): TGCGCCAGCAGCCAACGACAGGGTGGTCAGCCCCAGCATTTT. Its protein product is CASSQRQGGQPQHF.

This chain joins TRBV30 and TRBJ2-1; 10 bases align to TRBD2. This CDR3 is 15 amino acids long. Germline CDR1 reads GTSNPN; CDR2 reads SVGIG (reference sequence). Trimming cost V 7 bases and J 1 base; bases outside gene matches: 7. CDR3 sequence reads: CAYMTSGLSYNEQFF. CDR3 nucleotide sequence: TGTGCCTACATGACTAGCGGGTTATCCTACAATGAGCAGTTCTTC.

This chain joins TRBV19 and TRBJ2-1, with 7 nucleotides matching TRBD2. Germline V gives CDR1 LNHDA, CDR2 SQIVND (reference sequence). There are 17 residues in the CDR3. V gave up 3 bases and J gave up 5 bases; unmatched junction bases: 13. In DNA, the CDR3 is TGTGCCAGTAGTATTAGTACGGCGGGAGCCTGGGACAATGAGCAGTTCTTC. Translating gives CASSISTAGAWDNEQFF.

This chain uses TRBV6-1 with TRBJ2-7; 7 nucleotides agree with TRBD1. J gave up 2 bases and V 5 bases, and 3 bases lay outside the gene matches. The CDR3 covers 13 residues. Germline assignment: CDR1 MNHNS and CDR2 SASEGT. The CDR3: CASSIDRAYEQYF. The CDR3 DNA reads TGTGCCAGCAGTATAGACAGGGCCTACGAGCAGTACTTC.

The chain employs TRBV5-1 and TRBJ2-1, with 9 bases fitting TRBD2. V dropped 4 bases and J dropped 4; count of bases not matched to a gene: 15. Germline loops: CDR1 SGHRS, CDR2 YFSETQ. The CDR3 spans 18 residues. In nucleotides, the CDR3 is TGCGCCAGCAGCCCACCCGGACTAGCGCTAAAACTATACAATGAGCAGTTCTTC. Translating gives CASSPPGLALKLYNEQFF.